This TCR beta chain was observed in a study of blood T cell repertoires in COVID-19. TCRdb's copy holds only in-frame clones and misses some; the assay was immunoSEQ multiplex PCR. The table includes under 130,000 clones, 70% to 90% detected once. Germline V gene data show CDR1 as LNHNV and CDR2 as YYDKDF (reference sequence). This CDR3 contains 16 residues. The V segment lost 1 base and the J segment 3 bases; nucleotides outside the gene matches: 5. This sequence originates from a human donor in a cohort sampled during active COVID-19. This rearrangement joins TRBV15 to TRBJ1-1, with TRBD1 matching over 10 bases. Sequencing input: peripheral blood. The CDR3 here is CATSRGLDRGDTEAFF. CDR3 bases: TGTGCCACCAGCAGAGGTCTGGACAGGGGGGACACTGAAGCTTTCTTT.